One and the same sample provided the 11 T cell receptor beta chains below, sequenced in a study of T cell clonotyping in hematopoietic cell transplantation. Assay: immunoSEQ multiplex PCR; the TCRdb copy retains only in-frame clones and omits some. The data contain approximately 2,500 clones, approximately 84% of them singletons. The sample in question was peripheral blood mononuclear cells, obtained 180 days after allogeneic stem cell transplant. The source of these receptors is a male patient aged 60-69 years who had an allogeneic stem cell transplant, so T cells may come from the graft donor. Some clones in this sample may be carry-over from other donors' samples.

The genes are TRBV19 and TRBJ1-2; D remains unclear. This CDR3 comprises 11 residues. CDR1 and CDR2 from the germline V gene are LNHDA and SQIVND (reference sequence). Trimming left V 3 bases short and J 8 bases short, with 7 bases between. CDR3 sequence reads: CASSIKDGYTF. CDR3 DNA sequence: TGTGCCAGTAGTATCAAGGACGGCTACACCTTC.

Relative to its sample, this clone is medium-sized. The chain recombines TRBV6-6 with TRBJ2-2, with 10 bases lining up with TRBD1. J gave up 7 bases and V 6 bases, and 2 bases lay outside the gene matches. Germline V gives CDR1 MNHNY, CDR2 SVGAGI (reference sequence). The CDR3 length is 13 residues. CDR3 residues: CASRTGGIGELFF. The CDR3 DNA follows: TGTGCCAGCAGGACAGGGGGCATCGGGGAGCTGTTTTTT.

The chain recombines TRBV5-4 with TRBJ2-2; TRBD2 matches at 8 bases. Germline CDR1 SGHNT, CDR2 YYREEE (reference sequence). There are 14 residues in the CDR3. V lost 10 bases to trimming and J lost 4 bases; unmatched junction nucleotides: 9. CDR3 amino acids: CAGSYRGGTGELFF. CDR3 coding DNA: TGTGCCGGCTCGTACCGGGGGGGCACCGGGGAGCTGTTTTTT.

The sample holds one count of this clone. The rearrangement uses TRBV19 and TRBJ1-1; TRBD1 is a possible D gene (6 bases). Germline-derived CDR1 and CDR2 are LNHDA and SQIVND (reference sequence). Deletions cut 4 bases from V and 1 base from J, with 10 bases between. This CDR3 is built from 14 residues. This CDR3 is CASSNRGTNTEAFF. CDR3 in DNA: TGTGCCAGTAGTAATAGGGGGACGAACACTGAAGCTTTCTTT.

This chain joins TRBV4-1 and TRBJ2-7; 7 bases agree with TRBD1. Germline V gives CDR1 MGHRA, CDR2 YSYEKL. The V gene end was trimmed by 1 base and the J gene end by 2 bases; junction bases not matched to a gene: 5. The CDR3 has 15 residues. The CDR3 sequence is CASSQGPGQPYEQYF. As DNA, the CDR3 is TGCGCCAGCAGCCAAGGACCGGGACAGCCCTACGAGCAGTACTTC.

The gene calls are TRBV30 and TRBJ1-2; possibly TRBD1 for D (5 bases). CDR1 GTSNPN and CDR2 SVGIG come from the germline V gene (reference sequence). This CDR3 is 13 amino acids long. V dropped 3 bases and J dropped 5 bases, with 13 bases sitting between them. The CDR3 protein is CAWRRGPAYGYTF. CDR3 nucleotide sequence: TGTGCCTGGAGGCGGGGACCCGCTTATGGCTACACCTTC.

CDR3 bases: TGTGCCACCCTTCGCCGCTCTGGAAACACCATATATTTT. This encodes CATLRRSGNTIYF. This rearrangement joins TRBV5-4 to TRBJ1-3; unclear D gene. Trimming shortened V by 9 bases and J by 0 bases, and 10 bases separated the two germline ends. Per germline, CDR1 SGHNT and CDR2 YYREEE (reference sequence). The CDR3 spans 13 residues.

CDR3 in amino acids: CASSYGGSDEQYF. The CDR3 coding sequence is TGTGCCAGCAGTTACGGTGGGAGCGACGAGCAGTACTTC. The chain links TRBV6-5 to TRBJ2-7; the D gene is possibly TRBD2 (5 bases). Germline CDR1 MNHEY, CDR2 SVGAGI. Trimming shortened V by 2 bases and J by 5 bases, and 10 bases separated the two germline ends. This CDR3 spans 13 amino acids.

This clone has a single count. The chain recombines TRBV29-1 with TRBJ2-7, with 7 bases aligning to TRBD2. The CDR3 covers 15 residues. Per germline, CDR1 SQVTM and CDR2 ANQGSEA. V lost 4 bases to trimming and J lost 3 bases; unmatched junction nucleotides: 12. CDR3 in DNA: TGCAGCGTTGCCGGTACTAGCGTGAGCAACTACGAGCAGTACTTC. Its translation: CSVAGTSVSNYEQYF.

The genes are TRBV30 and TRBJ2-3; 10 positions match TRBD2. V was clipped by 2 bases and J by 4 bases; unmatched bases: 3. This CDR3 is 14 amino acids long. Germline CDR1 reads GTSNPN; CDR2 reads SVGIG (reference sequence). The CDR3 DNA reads TGTGCCTGGAGTTTAGCGGGGGGCCCAGATACGCAGTATTTT. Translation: CAWSLAGGPDTQYF.

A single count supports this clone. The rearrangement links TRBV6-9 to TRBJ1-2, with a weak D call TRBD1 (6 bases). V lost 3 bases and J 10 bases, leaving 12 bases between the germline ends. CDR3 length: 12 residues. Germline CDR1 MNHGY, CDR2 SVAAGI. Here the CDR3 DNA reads TGTGCCAGCAGTTACGCAGGGGCGGTCTACACCTTC. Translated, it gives CASSYAGAVYTF.